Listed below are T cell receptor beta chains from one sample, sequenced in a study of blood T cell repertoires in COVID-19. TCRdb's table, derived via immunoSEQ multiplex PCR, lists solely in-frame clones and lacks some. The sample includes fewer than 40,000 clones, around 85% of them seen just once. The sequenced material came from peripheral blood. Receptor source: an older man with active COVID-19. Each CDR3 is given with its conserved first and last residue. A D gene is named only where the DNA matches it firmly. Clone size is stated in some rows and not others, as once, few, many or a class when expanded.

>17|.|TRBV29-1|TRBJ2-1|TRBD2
CSVEDKTGGGFSNEQFF
TGCAGCGTTGAAGATAAGACGGGGGGAGGATTTTCCAATGAGCAGTTCTTC
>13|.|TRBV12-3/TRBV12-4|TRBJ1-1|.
CASSLDRYTEAFF
TGTGCCAGCAGTTTAGACAGGTACACTGAAGCTTTCTTT
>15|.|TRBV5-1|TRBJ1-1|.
CASRYNRREDTEAFF
TGCGCCAGCAGATATAACAGGAGGGAGGACACTGAAGCTTTCTTT
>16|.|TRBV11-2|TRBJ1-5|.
CASSPRTQLSNQPQHF
TGTGCCAGCAGCCCCCGGACACAACTCAGCAATCAGCCCCAGCATTTT
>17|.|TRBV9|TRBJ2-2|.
CASSVGAGQLRTGELFF
TGTGCCAGCAGCGTGGGCGCGGGCCAGCTTCGCACCGGGGAGCTGTTTTTT
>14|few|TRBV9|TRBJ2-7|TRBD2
CASSGSLAGGEQYF
TGTGCCAGCAGCGGTTCGCTAGCGGGGGGCGAGCAGTACTTC
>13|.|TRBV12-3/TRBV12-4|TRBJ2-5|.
CASSPGPRGTQYF
TGTGCCAGCAGCCCCGGACCTAGGGGGACCCAGTACTTC
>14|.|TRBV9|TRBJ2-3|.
CASSVVDNTDTQYF
TGTGCCAGCAGCGTAGTGGACAACACAGATACGCAGTATTTT
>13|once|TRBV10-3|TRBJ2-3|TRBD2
CAISLAGGDTQYF
TGTGCCATCAGCTTAGCGGGGGGAGATACGCAGTATTTT
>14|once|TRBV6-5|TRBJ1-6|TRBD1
CASSAQGFNSPLHF
TGTGCCAGCAGCGCACAGGGGTTTAATTCACCCCTCCACTTT
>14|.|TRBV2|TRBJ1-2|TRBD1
CASSTQGADYGYTF
TGTGCCAGCAGTACACAGGGGGCGGACTATGGCTACACCTTC
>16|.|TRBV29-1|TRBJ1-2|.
CSVVVHALGGNYGYTF
TGCAGCGTTGTTGTCCATGCCCTGGGGGGAAACTATGGCTACACCTTC
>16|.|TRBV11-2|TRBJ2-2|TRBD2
CASSPRTSGGTGELFF
TGTGCCAGCAGCCCAAGGACTAGCGGGGGAACCGGGGAGCTGTTTTTT
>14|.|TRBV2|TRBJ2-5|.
CASSEYRVQETQYF
TGTGCCAGCAGTGAATACAGGGTCCAAGAGACCCAGTACTTC
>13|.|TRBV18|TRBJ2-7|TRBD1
CASSPQDRGEQYF
TGTGCCAGCTCACCCCAGGACAGGGGCGAGCAGTACTTC
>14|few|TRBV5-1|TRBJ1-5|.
CASSVDSPNQPQHF
TGCGCCAGCAGCGTGGACAGCCCGAATCAGCCCCAGCATTTT
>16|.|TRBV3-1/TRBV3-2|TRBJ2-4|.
CASSQAPSPAKNIQYF
TGTGCCAGCAGCCAGGCACCCTCCCCGGCCAAAAACATTCAGTACTTC
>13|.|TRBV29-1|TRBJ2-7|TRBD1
CSASYRGPGEQYF
TGCAGCGCATCCTACAGGGGGCCAGGCGAGCAGTACTTC
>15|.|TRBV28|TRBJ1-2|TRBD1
CASSETGFGLPGGTF
TGTGCCAGCAGTGAGACAGGGTTCGGACTCCCAGGGGGCACCTTC
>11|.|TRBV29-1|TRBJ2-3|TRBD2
CSGTGGGPQYF
TGCAGCGGGACGGGAGGGGGACCTCAGTATTTT
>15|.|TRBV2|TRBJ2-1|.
CATRFSGFPYNEQFF
TGTGCCACCCGATTCAGCGGATTCCCTTACAATGAGCAGTTCTTC
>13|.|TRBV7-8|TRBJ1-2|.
CASSSRANYGYTF
TGTGCCAGCAGCTCCAGGGCTAACTATGGCTACACCTTC
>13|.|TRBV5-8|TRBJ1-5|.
CASTDSPYQPQHF
TGTGCCAGCACGGACAGTCCCTATCAGCCCCAGCATTTT
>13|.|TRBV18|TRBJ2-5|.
CASSPGVRETQYF
TGTGCCAGCTCACCAGGAGTCAGAGAGACCCAGTACTTC
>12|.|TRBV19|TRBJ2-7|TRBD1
CATRQGFTEQYF
TGTGCCACCCGACAGGGCTTCACCGAGCAGTACTTC
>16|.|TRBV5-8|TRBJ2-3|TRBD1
CASSLFGTGFSDTQYF
TGTGCCAGCAGCCTGTTTGGGACAGGGTTCTCAGATACGCAGTATTTT
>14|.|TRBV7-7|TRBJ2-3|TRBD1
CASSSGQGMDTQYF
TGTGCCAGCAGCTCCGGACAGGGAATGGATACGCAGTATTTT
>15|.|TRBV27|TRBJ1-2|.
CASTAHGATNYGYTF
TGTGCCAGCACCGCTCATGGGGCAACTAACTATGGCTACACCTTC
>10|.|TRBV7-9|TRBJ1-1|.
CASSQEVGDF
TGTGCCAGCAGCCAGGAAGTAGGCGACTTT
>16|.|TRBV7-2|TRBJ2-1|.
CASSLAGRDSYNEQFF
TGTGCCAGCAGCTTAGCGGGGAGAGACTCCTACAATGAGCAGTTCTTC
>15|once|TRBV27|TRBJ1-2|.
CASSFGGRGNYGYTF
TGTGCCAGCAGTTTCGGGGGTCGGGGAAACTATGGCTACACCTTC
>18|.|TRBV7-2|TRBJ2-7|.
CASSLAPTTSYGSYEQYF
TGTGCCAGCAGCTTAGCCCCTACTACTAGTTACGGATCCTACGAGCAGTACTTC
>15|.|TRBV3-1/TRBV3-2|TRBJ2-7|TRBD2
CASSLGGGSPYEQYF
TGTGCCAGCAGCCTGGGGGGGGGAAGCCCCTACGAGCAGTACTTC
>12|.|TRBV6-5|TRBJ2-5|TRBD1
CASSQGEETQYF
TGTGCCAGCAGTCAGGGGGAAGAGACCCAGTACTTC
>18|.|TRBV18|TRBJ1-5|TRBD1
CASSPGDRGLMGNQPQHF
TGTGCCAGCTCACCAGGTGACAGGGGCCTTATGGGCAATCAGCCCCAGCATTTT
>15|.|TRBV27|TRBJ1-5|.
CASSLEGGPRQPQHF
TGTGCCAGCAGTTTAGAGGGGGGGCCCAGACAGCCCCAGCATTTT
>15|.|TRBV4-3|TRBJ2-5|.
CASSQRGGPVWTQYF
TGCGCCAGCAGCCAACGAGGTGGCCCCGTTTGGACCCAGTACTTC
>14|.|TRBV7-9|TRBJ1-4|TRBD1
CASRPGGLNEKLFF
TGTGCCAGCAGGCCAGGGGGCCTTAATGAAAAACTGTTTTTT
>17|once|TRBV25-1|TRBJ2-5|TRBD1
CASSGGLTGNMGETQYF
TGTGCCAGCAGTGGGGGTTTGACAGGGAATATGGGAGAGACCCAGTACTTC
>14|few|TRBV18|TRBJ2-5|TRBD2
CASSSGGAGETQYF
TGTGCCAGCTCAAGCGGGGGGGCAGGAGAGACCCAGTACTTC
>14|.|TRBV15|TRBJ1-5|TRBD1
CATSSPTGVQPQHF
TGTGCCACCAGCAGCCCAACAGGGGTTCAGCCCCAGCATTTT
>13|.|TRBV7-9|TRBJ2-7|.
CASSLAVENEQYF
TGTGCCAGCAGCTTAGCGGTGGAGAACGAGCAGTACTTC
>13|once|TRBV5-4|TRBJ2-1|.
CASRGPGGDEQFF
TGTGCCAGCAGAGGACCGGGGGGCGATGAGCAGTTCTTC
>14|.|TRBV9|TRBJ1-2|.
CASSLRQGSGGYTF
TGTGCCAGCAGCTTACGCCAGGGTTCCGGGGGCTACACCTTC
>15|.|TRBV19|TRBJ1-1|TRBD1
CASSIADRGNTEAFF
TGTGCCAGTAGTATTGCGGACAGGGGGAACACTGAAGCTTTCTTT
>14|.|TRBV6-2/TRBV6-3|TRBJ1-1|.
CASSGHVGVTEAFF
TGTGCCAGCAGTGGACACGTTGGGGTTACTGAAGCTTTCTTT
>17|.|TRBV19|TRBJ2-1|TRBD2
CASKISGGALSYNEQFF
TGTGCCAGTAAAATTAGCGGGGGGGCTTTGTCCTACAATGAGCAGTTCTTC
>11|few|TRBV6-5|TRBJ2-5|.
CASRQQETQYF
TGTGCCAGCCGACAGCAAGAGACCCAGTACTTC
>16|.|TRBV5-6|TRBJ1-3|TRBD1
CASSPSRDSLRNTIYF
TGTGCCAGCAGCCCCTCCCGGGACAGCCTGCGAAACACCATATATTTT
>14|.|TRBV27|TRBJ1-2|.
CASSLGGDYYGYTF
TGTGCCAGCAGTTTAGGTGGCGACTACTATGGCTACACCTTC
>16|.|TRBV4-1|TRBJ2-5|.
CASNHLITSRWETQYF
TGCGCCAGCAACCACTTAATAACTAGCCGATGGGAGACCCAGTACTTC
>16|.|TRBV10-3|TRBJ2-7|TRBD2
CAISVGPRGGTGEQYF
TGTGCCATCAGTGTGGGCCCCCGCGGGGGGACGGGAGAGCAGTACTTC
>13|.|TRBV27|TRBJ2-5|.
CASTPVGGETQYF
TGTGCCAGCACACCCGTAGGGGGAGAGACCCAGTACTTC